Shown below are 14 T cell receptor beta chains from a single sample sequenced in a study of shared clonotypes between healthy human individuals. This table comes from immunoSEQ multiplex PCR, and its TCRdb copy is limited to in-frame clones, with some not included. Of some 900,000 clones listed, 76% are singletons. The sequenced sample was memory CD4+ T cells sorted from blood. Subset of the sample: CD45RA-negative fraction. The receptors shown here come from a man between 18 and 29 years old in good health.

The V gene is TRBV30, the J gene TRBJ1-4; tentative D call: TRBD1 (5 bases). There are 14 residues in the CDR3. Per the germline V gene, CDR1 is GTSNPN and CDR2 is SVGIG (reference sequence). Trimming removed 2 bases at V and 5 bases at J, with 12 bases between. This CDR3 reads CAWSRGDSNEKLFF. As DNA, the CDR3 is TGTGCCTGGAGTCGAGGGGACTCAAATGAAAAACTGTTTTTT.

Written as DNA, the CDR3 is TGTGCCAGCAGTTTTATCGACAGGGGCACCTACGAGCAGTACTTC. It translates to CASSFIDRGTYEQYF. The chain recombines TRBV27 with TRBJ2-7; 8 bases are a match to TRBD1. The CDR3 loop spans 15 amino acids. In germline, CDR1 is MNHEY, CDR2 SMNVEV (reference sequence). The V and J ends lost 3 bases and 2 bases, in that order; junction bases with no gene match: 6.

In this sample, this clone turned up a few times. The V call is TRBV19, the J call TRBJ2-3; 8 positions match TRBD1. The CDR3 loop spans 14 amino acids. CDR1 is LNHDA, CDR2 SQIVND, per germline (reference sequence). V lost 4 bases to trimming and J lost 4 bases; unmatched junction nucleotides: 4. The CDR3 sequence: CASSNRGAADTQYF. CDR3 nucleotides: TGTGCCAGTAGTAACAGGGGGGCGGCAGATACGCAGTATTTT. Together with reference TRBV19 and TRBJ2-3, the CDR3 gives the full variable domain: DGGITQSPKYLFRKEGQNVTLSCEQNLNHDAMYWYRQDPGQGLRLIYYSQIVNDFQKGDIAEGYSVSREKKESFPLTVTSAQKNPTAFYLCASSNRGAADTQYFGPGTRLTVL.

The chain carries TRBV4-3 and TRBJ2-1; no clear D. V lost 0 bases to trimming and J lost 0 bases, with 6 bases between them. The germline V gene has CDR1 LGHNA and CDR2 YSLEER. This CDR3 is built from 15 residues. CDR3 bases: TGCGCCAGCAGCCAAGAGTTTAGCTCCTACAATGAGCAGTTCTTC. This gives the protein CASSQEFSSYNEQFF.

The chain has TRBV9 and TRBJ2-3; the D gene is possibly TRBD2 (5 bases). Germline-derived CDR1 and CDR2 are SGDLS and YYNGEE. With 1 base removed from V and 2 bases from J, the gap between germline ends came to 8 bases. CDR3 size: 14 residues. The CDR3 protein is CASSVTRVTDTQYF. The DNA for the CDR3 is TGTGCCAGCAGCGTAACGAGGGTCACAGATACGCAGTATTTT.

This clone was observed a handful of times. The chain joins TRBV6-6 to TRBJ1-5; no clear D. The CDR3 runs 14 residues. The V and J ends lost 7 bases and 1 base respectively, with 11 bases between them. Germline CDR1 MNHNY, CDR2 SVGAGI (reference sequence). Here the CDR3 DNA reads TGTGCCAGCAAGGAACCAGGAAGCAATCAGCCCCAGCATTTT. It codes for CASKEPGSNQPQHF.

V usage is TRBV5-1 and J usage is TRBJ1-1; D uncertain. Germline V CDR1 and CDR2: SGHRS, YFSETQ. The CDR3 totals 12 residues. V was cut by 4 bases and J by 4 bases, with 8 bases left in between. The CDR3 DNA is TGCGCCAGCAGCGGTGGATCCACTGAAGCTTTCTTT. This gives the protein CASSGGSTEAFF. The entire variable domain, with the rest obtained from reference TRBV5-1 and TRBJ1-1, is as follows: KAGVTQTPRYLIKTRGQQVTLSCSPISGHRSVSWYQQTPGQGLQFLFEYFSETQRNKGNFPGRFSGRQFSNSRSEMNVSTLELGDSALYLCASSGGSTEAFFGQGTRLTVV.

This sequence joins TRBV18 and TRBJ2-6, with a tentative D call TRBD1 (5 bases). The V gene's germline CDR1 is KGHSH and CDR2 LQKENI. Trimming stripped 1 base from V and 0 bases from J, with 10 bases between. CDR3 length: 17 residues. The CDR3 spells CASSPQGSSSGANVLTF. CDR3 DNA: TGTGCCAGCTCACCACAGGGGTCAAGCTCTGGGGCCAACGTCCTGACTTTC.

The chain is built from TRBV6-4 and TRBJ1-2; D not certain. The CDR3 runs to 13 residues. Per germline, CDR1 MRHNA and CDR2 SNTAGT. Deletions cut 5 bases from V and 2 bases from J, with 9 bases between. CDR3 protein: CASSPDGNYGYTF. The CDR3, as DNA: TGTGCCAGCAGTCCCGACGGGAACTATGGCTACACCTTC.

This chain uses TRBV4-3 with TRBJ1-3, with unresolved D. Trimming pared 0 bases from V and 2 bases from J, leaving 14 bases between. Per the germline V gene, CDR1 is LGHNA and CDR2 is YSLEER. The CDR3 totals 17 residues. CDR3 sequence (DNA): TGCGCCAGCAGCCAAGATTTAGGTACGGTGACTGGAAACACCATATATTTT. It translates to CASSQDLGTVTGNTIYF.

The chain joins TRBV5-1 to TRBJ2-2, with D maybe TRBD1 (5 bases). V was trimmed by 2 bases and J by 0 bases, leaving 11 bases between them. CDR1 and CDR2 (germline): SGHRS, YFSETQ. This CDR3 region has 16 residues. The CDR3 spells CASSFGRAANTGELFF. Here the CDR3 DNA reads TGCGCCAGCAGCTTCGGCAGGGCGGCGAACACCGGGGAGCTGTTTTTT. The variable domain in full, completed from reference TRBV5-1 and TRBJ2-2, reads KAGVTQTPRYLIKTRGQQVTLSCSPISGHRSVSWYQQTPGQGLQFLFEYFSETQRNKGNFPGRFSGRQFSNSRSEMNVSTLELGDSALYLCASSFGRAANTGELFFGEGSRLTVL.

CDR3 nucleotides: TGCGCCAGCAGCTCTACGACGGGCTCTGGAAACACCATATATTTT. Protein product: CASSSTTGSGNTIYF. The chain recombines TRBV5-1 with TRBJ1-3; D is undetermined. V was pared by 3 bases and J by 0 bases, with 10 bases between. The CDR3 loop spans 15 amino acids. Per the germline V gene, CDR1 is SGHRS and CDR2 is YFSETQ. Using reference TRBV5-1 and TRBJ1-3 for the parts outside the CDR3, the full variable domain is KAGVTQTPRYLIKTRGQQVTLSCSPISGHRSVSWYQQTPGQGLQFLFEYFSETQRNKGNFPGRFSGRQFSNSRSEMNVSTLELGDSALYLCASSSTTGSGNTIYFGEGSWLTVV.

This clone has more than one count but fewer than ten. This specimen includes other DNA sequences encoding the same CDR3. The V gene is TRBV5-5, the J gene TRBJ1-2; D unresolved. Germline lookup yields CDR1 SGHKS and CDR2 YYEKEE (reference sequence). The CDR3 contains 13 residues. Deletions cut 2 bases from V and 8 bases from J, with 13 bases between. This CDR3 is CASSLEPSWGYTF. CDR3 coding DNA: TGTGCCAGCAGCTTAGAACCATCGTGGGGCTACACCTTC. The full variable domain, rest sourced from reference TRBV5-5 and TRBJ1-2, is DAGVTQSPTHLIKTRGQQVTLRCSPISGHKSVSWYQQVLGQGPQFIFQYYEKEERGRGNFPDRFSARQFPNYSSELNVNALLLGDSALYLCASSLEPSWGYTFGSGTRLTVV.

The sample holds a few counts of this clone. The V call is TRBV4-3, the J call TRBJ2-6, with a tentative D call TRBD2 (5 bases). The CDR3 is made up of 17 amino acids. Trimming took off 0 bases at V and 1 base at J, with 10 bases between the two ends. Germline V gene lookup returns CDR1 LGHNA and CDR2 YSLEER. CDR3 in amino acids: CASSQELRTSGANVLTF. The CDR3 nucleotides read TGCGCCAGCAGCCAAGAATTGCGGACTTCTGGGGCCAACGTCCTGACTTTC.